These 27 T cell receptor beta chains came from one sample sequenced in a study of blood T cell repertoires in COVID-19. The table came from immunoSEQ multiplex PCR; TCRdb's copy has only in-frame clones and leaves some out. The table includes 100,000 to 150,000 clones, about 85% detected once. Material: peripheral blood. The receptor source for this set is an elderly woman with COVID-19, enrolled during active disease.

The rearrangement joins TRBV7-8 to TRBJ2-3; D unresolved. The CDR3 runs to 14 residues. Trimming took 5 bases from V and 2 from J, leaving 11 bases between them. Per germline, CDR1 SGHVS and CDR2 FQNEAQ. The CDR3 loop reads CASSRGANTDTQYF. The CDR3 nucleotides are TGTGCCAGCAGCCGCGGAGCGAACACAGATACGCAGTATTTT.

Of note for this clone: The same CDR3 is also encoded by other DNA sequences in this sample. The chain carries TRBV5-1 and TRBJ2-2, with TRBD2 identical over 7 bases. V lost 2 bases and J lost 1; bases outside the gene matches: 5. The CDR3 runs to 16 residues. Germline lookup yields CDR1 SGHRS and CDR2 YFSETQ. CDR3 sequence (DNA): TGCGCCAGCAGCTTCTCCGGGACTAAGAACACCGGGGAGCTGTTTTTT. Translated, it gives CASSFSGTKNTGELFF.

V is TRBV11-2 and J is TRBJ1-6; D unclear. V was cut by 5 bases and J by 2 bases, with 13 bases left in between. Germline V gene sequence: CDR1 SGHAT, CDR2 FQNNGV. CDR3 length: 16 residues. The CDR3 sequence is CASSPLTSAYNSPLHF. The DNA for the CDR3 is TGTGCCAGCAGCCCGCTGACAAGTGCCTATAATTCACCCCTCCACTTT. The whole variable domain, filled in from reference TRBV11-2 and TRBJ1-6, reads EAGVAQSPRYKIIEKRQSVAFWCNPISGHATLYWYQQILGQGPKLLIQFQNNGVVDDSQLPKDRFSAERLKGVDSTLKIQPAKLEDSAVYLCASSPLTSAYNSPLHFGNGTRLTVT.

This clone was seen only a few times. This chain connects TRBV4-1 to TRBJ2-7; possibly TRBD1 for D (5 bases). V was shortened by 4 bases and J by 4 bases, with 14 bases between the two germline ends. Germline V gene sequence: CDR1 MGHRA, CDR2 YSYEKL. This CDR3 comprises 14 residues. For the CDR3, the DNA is TGCGCCAGCAGCCCTACCGGCGACAGATACGAGCAGTACTTC. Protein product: CASSPTGDRYEQYF.

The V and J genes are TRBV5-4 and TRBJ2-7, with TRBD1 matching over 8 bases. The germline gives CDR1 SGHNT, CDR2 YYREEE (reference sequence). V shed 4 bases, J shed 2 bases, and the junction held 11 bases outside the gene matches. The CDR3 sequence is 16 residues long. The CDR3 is CASSPSTDRVTYEQYF. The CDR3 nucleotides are TGTGCCAGCAGCCCTTCTACGGACAGGGTCACCTACGAGCAGTACTTC.

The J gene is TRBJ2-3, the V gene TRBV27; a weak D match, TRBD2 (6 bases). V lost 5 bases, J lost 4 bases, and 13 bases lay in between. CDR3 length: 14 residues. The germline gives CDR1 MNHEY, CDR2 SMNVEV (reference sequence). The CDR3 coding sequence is TGTGCCAGCAGTGGGGGACTTGGGGCAGATACGCAGTATTTT. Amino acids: CASSGGLGADTQYF.

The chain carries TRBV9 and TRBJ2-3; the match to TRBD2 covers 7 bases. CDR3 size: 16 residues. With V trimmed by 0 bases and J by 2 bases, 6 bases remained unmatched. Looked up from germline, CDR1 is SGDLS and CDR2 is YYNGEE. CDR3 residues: CASSVAWGTNTDTQYF. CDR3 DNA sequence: TGTGCCAGCAGCGTAGCATGGGGGACTAACACAGATACGCAGTATTTT.

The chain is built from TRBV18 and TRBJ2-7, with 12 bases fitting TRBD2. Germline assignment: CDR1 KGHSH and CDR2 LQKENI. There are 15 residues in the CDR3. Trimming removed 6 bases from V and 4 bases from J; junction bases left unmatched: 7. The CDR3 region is CASSVTSGSEYEQYF. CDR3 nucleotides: TGTGCCAGCTCTGTGACTAGCGGGAGTGAGTACGAGCAGTACTTC.

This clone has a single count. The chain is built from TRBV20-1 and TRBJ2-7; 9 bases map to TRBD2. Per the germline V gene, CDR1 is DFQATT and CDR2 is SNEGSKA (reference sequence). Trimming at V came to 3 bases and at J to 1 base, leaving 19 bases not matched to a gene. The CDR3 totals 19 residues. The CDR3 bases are TGCAGTGCTAGTGCGGGTTGGGGGCGGGAGGGCCCTTATTCCTACGAGCAGTACTTC. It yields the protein CSASAGWGREGPYSYEQYF.

In nucleotides, the CDR3 is TGTGCCAGCAGGAGACTAACCTCTTACGAGCAGTACTTC. As protein: CASRRLTSYEQYF. The J gene is TRBJ2-7, the V gene TRBV6-5; possibly TRBD2 for D (5 bases). CDR1 is MNHEY and CDR2 is SVGAGI in the germline V gene. V was clipped by 6 bases and J by 4 bases, with 13 bases between them. The CDR3 runs 13 residues.

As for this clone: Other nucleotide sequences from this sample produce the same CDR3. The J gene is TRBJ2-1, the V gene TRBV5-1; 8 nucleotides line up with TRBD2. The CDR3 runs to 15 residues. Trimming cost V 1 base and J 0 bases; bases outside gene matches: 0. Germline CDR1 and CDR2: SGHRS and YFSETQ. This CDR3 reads CASSLSGSSYNEQFF. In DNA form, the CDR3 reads TGCGCCAGCAGCTTGAGCGGGAGCTCCTACAATGAGCAGTTCTTC.

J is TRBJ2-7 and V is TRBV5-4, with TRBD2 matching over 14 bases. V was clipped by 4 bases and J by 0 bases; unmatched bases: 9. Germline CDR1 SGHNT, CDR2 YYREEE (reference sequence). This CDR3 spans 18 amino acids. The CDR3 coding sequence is TGTGCCAGCAGCCAAACTAGAGGGACTAGCGGGAGCTCCTACGAGCAGTACTTC. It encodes CASSQTRGTSGSSYEQYF.

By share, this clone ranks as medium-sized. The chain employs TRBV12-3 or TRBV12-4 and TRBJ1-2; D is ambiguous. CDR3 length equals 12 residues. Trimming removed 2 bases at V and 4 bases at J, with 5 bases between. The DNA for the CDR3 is TGTGCCAGCAGTTTACCCCTCTATGGCTACACCTTC. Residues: CASSLPLYGYTF.

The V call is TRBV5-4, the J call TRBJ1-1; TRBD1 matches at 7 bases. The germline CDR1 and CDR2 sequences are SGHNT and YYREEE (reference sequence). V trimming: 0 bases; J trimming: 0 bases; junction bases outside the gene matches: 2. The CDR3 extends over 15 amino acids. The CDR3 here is CASSLAGTVNTEAFF. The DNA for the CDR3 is TGTGCCAGCAGCTTGGCGGGGACAGTGAACACTGAAGCTTTCTTT.

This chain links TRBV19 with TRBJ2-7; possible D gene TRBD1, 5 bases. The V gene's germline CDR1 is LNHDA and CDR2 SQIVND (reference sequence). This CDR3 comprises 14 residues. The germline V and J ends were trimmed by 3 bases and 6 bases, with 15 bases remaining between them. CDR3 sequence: CASSMRQPTTEQYF. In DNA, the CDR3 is TGTGCCAGTAGTATGAGACAGCCTACTACCGAGCAGTACTTC.

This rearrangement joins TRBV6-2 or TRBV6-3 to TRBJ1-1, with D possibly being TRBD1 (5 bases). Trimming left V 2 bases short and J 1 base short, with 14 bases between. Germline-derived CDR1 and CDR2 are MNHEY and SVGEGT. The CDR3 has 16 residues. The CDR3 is CASSYIRGGTNTEAFF. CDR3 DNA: TGTGCCAGCAGTTACATTCGGGGAGGGACGAACACTGAAGCTTTCTTT.

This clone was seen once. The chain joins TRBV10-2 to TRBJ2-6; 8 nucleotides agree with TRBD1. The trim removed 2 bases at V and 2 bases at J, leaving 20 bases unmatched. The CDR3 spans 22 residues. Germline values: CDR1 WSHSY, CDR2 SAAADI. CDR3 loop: CASSERGIQRDKTGAGANVLTF. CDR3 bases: TGCGCCAGCAGTGAGAGGGGAATCCAGAGAGATAAGACAGGGGCTGGGGCCAACGTCCTGACTTTC.

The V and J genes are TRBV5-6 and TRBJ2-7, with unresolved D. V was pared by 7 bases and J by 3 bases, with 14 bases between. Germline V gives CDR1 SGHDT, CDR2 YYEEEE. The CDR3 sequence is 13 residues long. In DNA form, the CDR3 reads TGTGCCAGCCAAAGTCCCACGAGCTACGAGCAGTACTTC. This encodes CASQSPTSYEQYF.

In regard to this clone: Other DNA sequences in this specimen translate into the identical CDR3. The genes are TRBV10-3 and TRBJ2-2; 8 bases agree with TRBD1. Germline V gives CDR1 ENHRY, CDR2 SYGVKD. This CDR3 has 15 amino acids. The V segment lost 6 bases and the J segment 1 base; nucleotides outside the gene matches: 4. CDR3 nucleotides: TGTGCCATCAGGTCCGGGACAGGGAACACCGGGGAGCTGTTTTTT. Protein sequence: CAIRSGTGNTGELFF.

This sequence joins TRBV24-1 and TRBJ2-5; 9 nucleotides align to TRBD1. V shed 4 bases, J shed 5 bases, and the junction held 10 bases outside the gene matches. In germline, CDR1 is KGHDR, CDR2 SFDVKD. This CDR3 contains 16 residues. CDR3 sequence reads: CATSDSGTGMRETQYF. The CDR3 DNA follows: TGTGCCACCAGTGACTCCGGGACAGGGATGAGGGAGACCCAGTACTTC.

The CDR3 here is CATSRGGQGARYGYTF. DNA of the CDR3: TGTGCCACCAGCAGAGGGGGACAGGGGGCGAGATATGGCTACACCTTC. This chain uses TRBV15 with TRBJ1-2; 12 nucleotides align to TRBD1. Per the germline V gene, CDR1 is LNHNV and CDR2 is YYDKDF (reference sequence). The CDR3 runs to 16 residues. V shed 1 base and J 5 bases; nucleotides not matched to a gene: 5.

CDR3 DNA: TGCGCCAGCAGCCACCTAGCGGCGGTCACAGATACGCAGTATTTT. It encodes CASSHLAAVTDTQYF. The chain is built from TRBV4-3 and TRBJ2-3, with TRBD2 matching over 7 bases. Germline V CDR1 and CDR2: LGHNA, YSLEER. The trim removed 3 bases at V and 2 bases at J, leaving 5 bases unmatched. The CDR3 totals 15 residues.

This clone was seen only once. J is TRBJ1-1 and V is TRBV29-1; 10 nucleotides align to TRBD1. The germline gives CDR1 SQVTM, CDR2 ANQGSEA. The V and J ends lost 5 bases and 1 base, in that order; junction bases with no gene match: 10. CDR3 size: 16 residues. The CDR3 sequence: CSVQETGGVRNTEAFF. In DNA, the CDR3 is TGCAGCGTTCAGGAGACAGGGGGCGTACGGAACACTGAAGCTTTCTTT.

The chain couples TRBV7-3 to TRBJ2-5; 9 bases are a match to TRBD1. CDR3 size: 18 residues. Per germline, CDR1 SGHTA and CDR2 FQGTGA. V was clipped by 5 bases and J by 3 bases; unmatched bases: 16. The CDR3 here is CASSQRPRQGGNKETQYF. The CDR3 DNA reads TGTGCCAGCAGCCAGCGTCCCCGACAGGGGGGGAATAAAGAGACCCAGTACTTC.

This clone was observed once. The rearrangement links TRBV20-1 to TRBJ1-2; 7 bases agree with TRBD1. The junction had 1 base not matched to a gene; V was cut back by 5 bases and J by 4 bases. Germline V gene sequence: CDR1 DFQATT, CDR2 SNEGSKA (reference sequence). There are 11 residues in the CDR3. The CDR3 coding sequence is TGCAGTGCTTGGGACAGCTATGGCTACACCTTC. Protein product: CSAWDSYGYTF.

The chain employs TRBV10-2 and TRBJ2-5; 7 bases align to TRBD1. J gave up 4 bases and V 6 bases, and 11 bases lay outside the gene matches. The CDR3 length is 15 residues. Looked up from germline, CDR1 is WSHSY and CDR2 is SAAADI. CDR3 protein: CASSNRDSIRETQYF. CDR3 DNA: TGCGCCAGCAGCAACCGGGACAGCATAAGAGAGACCCAGTACTTC.

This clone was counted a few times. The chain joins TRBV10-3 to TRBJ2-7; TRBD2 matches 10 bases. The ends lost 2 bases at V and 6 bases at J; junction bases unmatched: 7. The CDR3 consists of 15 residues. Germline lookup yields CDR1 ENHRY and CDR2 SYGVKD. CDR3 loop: CAISERLAGVPEQYF. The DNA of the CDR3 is TGTGCCATCAGTGAGCGCCTAGCGGGAGTTCCCGAGCAGTACTTC.